Presented here are 18 T cell receptor beta chains from one specimen sequenced in a study of blood T cell repertoires in COVID-19. Assay used: immunoSEQ multiplex PCR; TCRdb lists only in-frame clones, some missing. The sample shows some 200,000 clones, just over 90% of them seen only once. The material sequenced was peripheral blood. The receptors derive from a man aged 25-40 years with acute or convalescent COVID-19.

This chain connects TRBV6-6 to TRBJ2-2; 9 bases fit TRBD2. This CDR3 is built from 15 residues. V was clipped by 7 bases and J by 5 bases; unmatched bases: 8. Germline CDR1 reads MNHNY; CDR2 reads SVGAGI (reference sequence). The CDR3 sequence is CASNRREGGTGELFF. In DNA form, the CDR3 reads TGTGCCAGCAACCGGCGGGAGGGTGGGACCGGGGAGCTGTTTTTT.

This rearrangement joins TRBV28 to TRBJ2-5, with D possibly TRBD1 on 5 matching bases. Germline V CDR1 and CDR2: MDHEN, SYDVKM. The V end lost 5 bases, the J end lost 4 bases, and 8 bases lay between the germline ends. The CDR3 is made up of 12 amino acids. The CDR3 bases are TGTGCCAGCAGTCCAGGGTTAGAGACCCAGTACTTC. It yields the protein CASSPGLETQYF.

CDR3 protein: CASSPDPRTGAFF. CDR3 in DNA: TGCGCCAGCAGCCCGGATCCTCGGACAGGCGCTTTCTTT. The gene calls are TRBV5-1 and TRBJ1-1; 7 nucleotides match TRBD1. The trim removed 4 bases at V and 11 bases at J, leaving 11 bases unmatched. CDR1 is SGHRS and CDR2 is YFSETQ in the germline V gene. CDR3 length: 13 amino acids.

This rearrangement joins TRBV28 to TRBJ1-4; D perhaps matches TRBD1 (5 bases). V gave up 5 bases and J gave up 8 bases, with 12 bases separating them. CDR3 size: 13 residues. CDR1 is MDHEN and CDR2 is SYDVKM in the germline V gene. CDR3 sequence: CASSGGGREKLFF. CDR3 coding DNA: TGTGCCAGCAGTGGGGGAGGGAGGGAAAAACTGTTTTTT. Based on the CDR3 plus reference TRBV28 and TRBJ1-4, the full variable domain is DVKVTQSSRYLVKRTGEKVFLECVQDMDHENMFWYRQDPGLGLRLIYFSYDVKMKEKGDIPEGYSVSREKKERFSLILESASTNQTSMYLCASSGGGREKLFFGSGTQLSVL.

This clone has a count of ten or more. The J gene is TRBJ2-1, the V gene TRBV7-8; 7 bases map to TRBD2. J lost 4 bases, V lost 5 bases, and 11 bases had no gene match. Germline assignment: CDR1 SGHVS and CDR2 FQNEAQ. The CDR3 has 16 amino acids. The CDR3 DNA sequence: TGTGCCAGCAGCCCTCGGGATAGCGGGTTATACAATGAGCAGTTCTTC. It codes for CASSPRDSGLYNEQFF.

DNA of the CDR3: TGTGCCAGCAGCTTACAAGCGACAGGGGACACCGGGGAGCTGTTTTTT. Amino acids: CASSLQATGDTGELFF. The chain combines TRBV7-3 with TRBJ2-2; 8 bases agree with TRBD1. Germline V lookup: CDR1 SGHTA, CDR2 FQGTGA. With V trimmed by 2 bases and J by 3 bases, 5 bases remained unmatched. The CDR3 runs 16 residues.

The chain has TRBV7-9 and TRBJ2-1; TRBD2 agrees at 11 bases. Germline lookup yields CDR1 SEHNR and CDR2 FQNEAQ (reference sequence). V shed 7 bases and J 0 bases; nucleotides not matched to a gene: 5. The CDR3 contains 16 residues. CDR3 region: CASKSGTSGSYNEQFF. As DNA, the CDR3 is TGTGCCAGCAAATCCGGGACTAGCGGCTCCTACAATGAGCAGTTCTTC.

The chain couples TRBV4-2 to TRBJ2-3; TRBD2 agrees at 12 bases. Trimming at V came to 1 base and at J to 9 bases, leaving 5 bases not matched to a gene. The CDR3 loop spans 15 amino acids. Germline CDR1 LGHNA, CDR2 YNFKEQ. This CDR3 is CASSQGLAGGQTQYF. The CDR3 DNA sequence: TGTGCCAGCAGCCAAGGGCTAGCGGGGGGGCAAACGCAGTATTTT.

This clone was observed a handful of times. Other DNA variants within this sample encode the same CDR3. CDR3 nucleotide sequence: TGCGCCAGCAGCTCGGGACAGGGGTACGAGCAGTACTTC. It yields the protein CASSSGQGYEQYF. V usage is TRBV5-1 and J usage is TRBJ2-7, with TRBD1 identical over 10 bases. V shed 3 bases, J shed 4 bases, and the junction held 1 base outside the gene matches. The CDR3 covers 13 residues. Germline V CDR1 and CDR2: SGHRS, YFSETQ.

J is TRBJ2-1 and V is TRBV7-3; D might be TRBD1 (5 bases). The CDR3 runs 12 residues. Germline assignment: CDR1 SGHTA and CDR2 FQGTGA. The ends were cut back, 6 bases at V and 13 bases at J, with 16 bases in the middle. The chain's CDR3 is CASSGGRGPQFF. In DNA, the CDR3 is TGTGCCAGCAGTGGTGGAAGGGGTCCCCAGTTCTTC.

The chain joins TRBV5-4 to TRBJ1-4; 9 bases are a match to TRBD1. The CDR3 totals 14 residues. V gave up 9 bases and J gave up 4 bases; unmatched junction bases: 7. The germline V gene encodes CDR1 SGHNT and CDR2 YYREEE (reference sequence). The DNA for the CDR3 is TGTGCCACAGGACAGGGGCTCCTTAATGAAAAACTGTTTTTT. Protein: CATGQGLLNEKLFF.

This sequence joins TRBV5-8 and TRBJ1-4; TRBD1 aligns across 8 bases. From germline, CDR1 is SGHTS and CDR2 YDEGEE. V lost 4 bases to trimming and J lost 4 bases; unmatched junction nucleotides: 9. This CDR3 has 16 amino acids. The CDR3 region has the DNA TGTGCCAGCAGCGGAGCTTACAGGGGGAATAATGAAAAACTGTTTTTT. The encoded protein is CASSGAYRGNNEKLFF.

The CDR3 here is CASSNPGHLGYEQYF. CDR3 coding DNA: TGTGCCAGCAGTAATCCGGGACATTTAGGCTACGAGCAGTACTTC. The rearrangement uses TRBV28 and TRBJ2-7; possible D gene TRBD1, 6 bases. Germline CDR1 reads MDHEN; CDR2 reads SYDVKM. This CDR3 has 15 residues. Trimming took off 5 bases at V and 3 bases at J, with 17 bases between the two ends.

This clone was picked up one time. This chain links TRBV2 with TRBJ2-3, with 14 bases aligning to TRBD2. V was pared by 2 bases and J by 5 bases, with 6 bases of the junction left unmatched. CDR3 length: 17 residues. From germline, CDR1 is SNHLY and CDR2 FYNNEI. The CDR3 protein is CASSERGLAGDVDTQYF. For the CDR3, the DNA is TGTGCCAGCAGTGAAAGGGGACTAGCGGGGGATGTAGATACGCAGTATTTT.

The chain couples TRBV7-8 to TRBJ1-2; D not resolved. The CDR3 sequence is 14 residues long. V lost 5 bases to trimming and J lost 0 bases, with 10 bases between them. The germline V gene encodes CDR1 SGHVS and CDR2 FQNEAQ. CDR3: CASSPLLTNYGYTF. CDR3 coding DNA: TGTGCCAGCAGCCCCCTTCTTACTAACTATGGCTACACCTTC.

V is TRBV10-3 and J is TRBJ1-2; 8 bases are shared with TRBD1. The CDR3 runs to 13 residues. Trimming at V came to 7 bases and at J to 6 bases, leaving 7 bases not matched to a gene. CDR1 and CDR2 (germline): ENHRY, SYGVKD. The CDR3 sequence is CAIIRPGGDGYTF. In nucleotides, the CDR3 is TGTGCCATCATACGTCCAGGGGGCGATGGCTACACCTTC.

The CDR3 sequence: CASSQELAAYNEQFF. The CDR3 DNA is TGCGCCAGCAGCCAAGAACTAGCGGCTTACAATGAGCAGTTCTTC. The chain is built from TRBV4-1 and TRBJ2-1; 8 positions match TRBD2. J gave up 4 bases and V 0 bases, and 2 bases lay outside the gene matches. This CDR3 contains 15 residues. Germline loops: CDR1 MGHRA, CDR2 YSYEKL.

The chain is built from TRBV6-5 and TRBJ2-7; D perhaps matches TRBD2 (5 bases). The germline gives CDR1 MNHEY, CDR2 SVGAGI. The CDR3 extends over 15 amino acids. Trimming left V 5 bases short and J 0 bases short, with 14 bases between. CDR3 nucleotide sequence: TGTGCCAGCAGTCCCGCTCGTGGGAGCTCCTACGAGCAGTACTTC. It is translated as CASSPARGSSYEQYF.